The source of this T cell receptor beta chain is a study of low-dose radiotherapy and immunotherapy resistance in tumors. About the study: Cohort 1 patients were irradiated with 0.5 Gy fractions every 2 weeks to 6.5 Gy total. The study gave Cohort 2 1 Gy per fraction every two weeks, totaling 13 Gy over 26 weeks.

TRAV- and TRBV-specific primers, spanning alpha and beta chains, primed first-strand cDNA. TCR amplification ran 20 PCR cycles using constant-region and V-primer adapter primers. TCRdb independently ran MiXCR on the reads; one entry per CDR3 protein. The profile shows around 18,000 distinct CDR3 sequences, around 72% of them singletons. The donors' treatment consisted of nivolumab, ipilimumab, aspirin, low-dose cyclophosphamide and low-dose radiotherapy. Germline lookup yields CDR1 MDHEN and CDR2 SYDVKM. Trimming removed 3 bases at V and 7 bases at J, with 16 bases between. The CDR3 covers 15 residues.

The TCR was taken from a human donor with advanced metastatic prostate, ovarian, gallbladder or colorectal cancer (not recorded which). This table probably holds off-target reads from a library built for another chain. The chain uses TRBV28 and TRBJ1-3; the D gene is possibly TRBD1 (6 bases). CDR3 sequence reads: CASSFWGLNRNTIYF. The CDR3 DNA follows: TGTGCCAGCAGTTTCTGGGGGCTTAATAGGAACACCATATATTTT.